These T cell receptor beta chains were read from a single sample in a study of cytomegalovirus exposure and HLA in healthy donors. Clones were read by immunoSEQ multiplex PCR, and TCRdb kept only the in-frame ones, dropping some. The sample consists of around 180,000 clones, roughly four fifths of them appearing once. The sequencing input was PBMCs. Every receptor here comes from a woman aged 45-65 years in good health and CMV-seronegative. CDR3s include the opening cysteine and the closing phenylalanine or tryptophan. A D gene is named only where the DNA matches it firmly. Some rows have no size entry. The others give once, few or many, or a class for an expanded clone.

TRBV27	8	TRBJ1-4	once	-	CASSSPCF	TGTGCCAGCAGCTCCCCCTGTTTT
TRBV6-6	16	TRBJ1-5	-	TRBD1	CASIGTGTWSNQPQHF	TGTGCCAGCATCGGGACAGGGACGTGGAGCAATCAGCCCCAGCATTTT
TRBV15	15	TRBJ2-7	-	-	CATSRDPRGTHEQYF	TGTGCCACCAGCAGAGATCCTCGGGGGACCCACGAGCAGTACTTC
TRBV7-2	12	TRBJ2-7	-	-	CASSFDTTEQYF	TGTGCCAGCAGCTTCGACACCACCGAGCAGTACTTC
TRBV14	17	TRBJ1-2	-	TRBD1	CASSQHYPTQGSYGYTF	TGTGCCAGCAGCCAGCATTACCCAACACAGGGGTCCTATGGCTACACCTTC
TRBV6-5	13	TRBJ2-5	once	-	CASSTQGQETQYF	TGTGCCAGCAGCACACAGGGTCAAGAGACCCAGTACTTC
TRBV15	15	TRBJ2-1	-	TRBD2	CATSPSAGGRNEQFF	TGTGCCACCAGCCCTTCGGCGGGGGGGAGGAATGAGCAGTTCTTC
TRBV7-3	14	TRBJ2-3	-	-	CASSPGGGTDTQYF	TGTGCCAGCAGCCCAGGCGGGGGCACAGATACGCAGTATTTT
TRBV19	15	TRBJ2-1	-	TRBD1	CASSIAPRTGGEQFF	TGTGCCAGTAGTATAGCGCCCAGGACAGGCGGTGAGCAGTTCTTC
TRBV19	12	TRBJ2-7	-	-	CASSIRQGEQYF	TGTGCCAGTAGTATAAGGCAGGGCGAGCAGTACTTC
TRBV2	15	TRBJ2-2	-	-	CASSGSGAHTGELFF	TGTGCCAGCAGTGGGTCAGGGGCGCACACCGGGGAGCTGTTTTTT
TRBV18	15	TRBJ2-7	few	-	CASFTVEGPTYEQYF	TGTGCCAGCTTCACCGTGGAGGGCCCCACCTACGAGCAGTACTTC
TRBV5-8	18	TRBJ2-5	-	-	CASRRGQQTLGHGETQYF	TGTGCCAGCAGGAGAGGACAACAGACTCTGGGGCACGGCGAGACCCAGTACTTC
TRBV2	16	TRBJ2-4	-	-	CASSEQSGLAKNIQYF	TGTGCCAGCAGTGAGCAGTCTGGACTAGCCAAAAACATTCAGTACTTC
TRBV6-1	13	TRBJ1-1	-	TRBD1	CASRWTGDTEAFF	TGTGCCAGCAGATGGACAGGGGACACTGAAGCTTTCTTT
TRBV19	14	TRBJ2-1	-	TRBD2	CASSPLAGTPEQFF	TGTGCCAGTAGTCCTCTAGCGGGTACGCCTGAGCAGTTCTTC
TRBV28	17	TRBJ1-1	-	TRBD1	CASSLFPGQGSYTEAFF	TGTGCCAGCAGTTTATTTCCGGGACAGGGGTCTTACACTGAAGCTTTCTTT
TRBV7-8	15	TRBJ1-5	-	-	CASREFPEGLWPQHF	TGTGCCAGCAGAGAATTCCCGGAGGGGTTATGGCCCCAGCATTTT
TRBV18	15	TRBJ1-1	-	-	CASSPQVGQNTEAFF	TGTGCCAGCTCACCACAGGTGGGACAGAACACTGAAGCTTTCTTT
TRBV29-1	19	TRBJ1-2	-	-	CSVEKVHGQSRPLNYGYTF	TGCAGCGTTGAAAAAGTTCACGGACAGTCTAGGCCTTTAAACTATGGCTACACCTTC
TRBV5-1	14	TRBJ1-4	-	-	CASSLVGENEKLFF	TGCGCCAGCAGCTTGGTCGGGGAGAATGAAAAACTGTTTTTT
TRBV18	16	TRBJ1-1	-	-	CASSPVLWEGGTEAFF	TGTGCCAGCTCACCAGTCCTTTGGGAGGGAGGGACTGAAGCTTTCTTT
TRBV27	13	TRBJ2-7	-	-	CASSLSRGYEQYF	TGTGCCAGCAGTTTATCGAGAGGCTACGAGCAGTACTTC